This TCR beta chain was recorded in a study of response to subunit inactivated influenza vaccine. MiXCR, run by TCRdb on the RT-PCR reads, gives a single entry per CDR3 protein. This sample has fewer than 800,000 distinct CDR3 sequences, with around 16% found just once. The CDR3 runs 16 residues. CDR1 is SGHRS and CDR2 is YFSETQ in the germline V gene. V gave up 2 bases and J gave up 4 bases, with 18 bases separating them. This clonotype has just a few counts. The receptor was isolated from a man aged 45-60 years who received an inactivated influenza vaccine. The source was PBMCs from blood, collected about 13 days after vaccination. This chain joins TRBV5-1 and TRBJ2-5; tentatively, D is TRBD1 (6 bases). The CDR3 here is CASSLGNRAFLETQYF. The DNA of the CDR3 is TGCGCCAGCAGCTTAGGAAACAGGGCGTTTTTAGAGACCCAGTACTTC.